This is a list of T cell receptor beta chains from one sample in a study of blood T cell repertoires in COVID-19. The assay was immunoSEQ multiplex PCR, and TCRdb's table has in-frame clones only and misses some. The data hold about 330,000 clones, with approximately 90% observed a single time. The sample comprised peripheral blood. The source is a man between 25 and 39 years old with COVID-19, enrolled during active disease. Each CDR3 is given with its conserved first and last residue. A D gene is named only where the DNA matches it firmly. Clone sizes are given selectively: once, few, many, or a class where the clone is expanded.

clone_size: .
d_call: .
j_call: TRBJ1-1
v_call: TRBV28
cdr3_aa: CASTASSQEAFF
cdr3_nt: TGTGCCAGCACCGCCAGTTCGCAGGAAGCTTTCTTT

clone_size: .
d_call: TRBD2
j_call: TRBJ2-7
v_call: TRBV27
cdr3_aa: CASSFSAGVGEQYF
cdr3_nt: TGTGCCAGCAGTTTCAGCGCGGGAGTAGGCGAGCAGTACTTC

clone_size: .
d_call: TRBD1
j_call: TRBJ1-5
v_call: TRBV28
cdr3_aa: CASSLGVGDRDPSNQPQHF
cdr3_nt: TGTGCCAGCAGTTTAGGGGTGGGGGACAGGGACCCTAGCAATCAGCCCCAGCATTTT

clone_size: few
d_call: .
j_call: TRBJ1-5
v_call: TRBV5-1
cdr3_aa: CASSPPQGPALSNQPQHF
cdr3_nt: TGCGCCAGCAGCCCTCCACAGGGACCCGCTCTTAGCAATCAGCCCCAGCATTTT

clone_size: .
d_call: TRBD1
j_call: TRBJ1-5
v_call: TRBV2
cdr3_aa: CASSTVGTGTLWDQPQHF
cdr3_nt: TGTGCCAGCAGCACAGTGGGGACAGGCACGCTATGGGATCAGCCCCAGCATTTT

clone_size: .
d_call: .
j_call: TRBJ2-4
v_call: TRBV19
cdr3_aa: CASSDGGGGMNIQYF
cdr3_nt: TGTGCCAGTAGTGACGGGGGAGGGGGTATGAACATTCAGTACTTC

clone_size: .
d_call: .
j_call: TRBJ2-7
v_call: TRBV4-2
cdr3_aa: CASSQGPVVAGAYEQYF
cdr3_nt: TGTGCCAGCAGCCAAGGGCCGGTGGTAGCCGGGGCCTACGAGCAGTACTTC

clone_size: .
d_call: TRBD2
j_call: TRBJ2-1
v_call: TRBV9
cdr3_aa: CASSETSGRHNEQFF
cdr3_nt: TGTGCCAGCAGCGAAACTAGCGGGCGACACAATGAGCAGTTCTTC

clone_size: .
d_call: TRBD1
j_call: TRBJ1-1
v_call: TRBV2
cdr3_aa: CASSANDRGRMAFF
cdr3_nt: TGTGCCAGCAGCGCAAATGACAGGGGGCGAATGGCTTTCTTT

clone_size: .
d_call: .
j_call: TRBJ1-1
v_call: TRBV9
cdr3_aa: CASSVKTNMNTEAFF
cdr3_nt: TGTGCCAGCAGCGTCAAGACAAATATGAACACTGAAGCTTTCTTT

clone_size: .
d_call: .
j_call: TRBJ2-7
v_call: TRBV27
cdr3_aa: CASSLDPSGSYEQYF
cdr3_nt: TGTGCCAGCAGTTTAGACCCCTCAGGGTCCTACGAGCAGTACTTC

clone_size: .
d_call: TRBD1
j_call: TRBJ2-4
v_call: TRBV28
cdr3_aa: CASSLLPGQGNIQYF
cdr3_nt: TGTGCCAGCAGTTTGTTGCCCGGACAGGGAAACATTCAGTACTTC

clone_size: .
d_call: .
j_call: TRBJ2-3
v_call: TRBV30
cdr3_aa: CAWSTGGADTQYF
cdr3_nt: TGTGCCTGGAGCACCGGCGGGGCAGATACGCAGTATTTT

clone_size: .
d_call: TRBD2
j_call: TRBJ2-1
v_call: TRBV7-3
cdr3_aa: CASSYGLAGINEQFF
cdr3_nt: TGTGCCAGCAGCTACGGACTAGCGGGAATAAATGAGCAGTTCTTC

clone_size: .
d_call: .
j_call: TRBJ2-5
v_call: TRBV18
cdr3_aa: CASSQGDQETQYF
cdr3_nt: TGTGCCAGCTCACAGGGGGACCAAGAGACCCAGTACTTC

clone_size: once
d_call: .
j_call: TRBJ2-5
v_call: TRBV3-1/TRBV3-2
cdr3_aa: CASSRNRIQETQYF
cdr3_nt: TGTGCCAGCAGCCGCAACAGGATACAAGAGACCCAGTACTTC

clone_size: .
d_call: .
j_call: TRBJ1-2
v_call: TRBV19
cdr3_aa: CASRAERFNYGYTF
cdr3_nt: TGTGCCAGTAGAGCCGAACGGTTTAACTATGGCTACACCTTC

clone_size: .
d_call: .
j_call: TRBJ2-1
v_call: TRBV18
cdr3_aa: CASSRDMPSPSSLYNEQFF
cdr3_nt: TGTGCCAGCTCACGCGACATGCCGAGCCCCTCGAGTTTATACAATGAGCAGTTCTTC

clone_size: .
d_call: TRBD2
j_call: TRBJ2-5
v_call: TRBV18
cdr3_aa: CASSPRGGETQYF
cdr3_nt: TGTGCCAGCTCACCACGGGGAGGGGAGACCCAGTACTTC

clone_size: .
d_call: TRBD2
j_call: TRBJ2-2
v_call: TRBV4-3
cdr3_aa: CASSQVIAGEVGELFF
cdr3_nt: TGCGCCAGCAGCCAAGTGATTGCGGGAGAGGTCGGGGAGCTGTTTTTT

clone_size: .
d_call: TRBD1
j_call: TRBJ2-7
v_call: TRBV6-5
cdr3_aa: CASSYSMGQGQGEQYF
cdr3_nt: TGTGCCAGCAGTTACTCGATGGGACAGGGACAGGGGGAGCAGTACTTC

clone_size: .
d_call: .
j_call: TRBJ1-5
v_call: TRBV12-3/TRBV12-4
cdr3_aa: CASRYGYGQPQHF
cdr3_nt: TGTGCCAGCAGATACGGGTACGGTCAGCCCCAGCATTTT

clone_size: few
d_call: TRBD1
j_call: TRBJ1-2
v_call: TRBV24-1
cdr3_aa: CATSETPGQGLGGYTF
cdr3_nt: TGTGCCACCAGTGAGACCCCGGGACAGGGGCTTGGTGGCTACACCTTC

clone_size: .
d_call: .
j_call: TRBJ2-3
v_call: TRBV2
cdr3_aa: CASSPDREDLTDTQYF
cdr3_nt: TGTGCCAGCAGTCCCGACAGGGAGGACCTCACAGATACGCAGTATTTT

clone_size: few
d_call: TRBD2
j_call: TRBJ2-1
v_call: TRBV7-3
cdr3_aa: CASSLSSSGGRNEQFF
cdr3_nt: TGTGCCAGCAGCCTAAGTTCTAGCGGGGGGAGGAATGAGCAGTTCTTC

clone_size: .
d_call: .
j_call: TRBJ1-1
v_call: TRBV5-1
cdr3_aa: CASSFGQGGTEAFF
cdr3_nt: TGCGCCAGCAGCTTCGGGCAGGGAGGCACTGAAGCTTTCTTT

clone_size: .
d_call: .
j_call: TRBJ1-1
v_call: TRBV7-9
cdr3_aa: CASSLAAGGLTEAFF
cdr3_nt: TGTGCCAGCAGCTTAGCGGCGGGGGGCCTCACTGAAGCTTTCTTT

clone_size: .
d_call: .
j_call: TRBJ2-1
v_call: TRBV7-2
cdr3_aa: CASSGHEQFF
cdr3_nt: TGTGCCAGCAGCGGGCATGAGCAGTTCTTC

clone_size: .
d_call: TRBD1
j_call: TRBJ2-2
v_call: TRBV7-9
cdr3_aa: CASSLVSGGASGELFF
cdr3_nt: TGTGCCAGCAGCTTAGTTTCAGGGGGCGCTTCCGGGGAGCTGTTTTTT

clone_size: .
d_call: TRBD2
j_call: TRBJ2-7
v_call: TRBV27
cdr3_aa: CASSLLAGGPGEQYF
cdr3_nt: TGTGCCAGCAGTTTACTAGCGGGAGGGCCGGGTGAGCAGTACTTC

clone_size: .
d_call: TRBD1
j_call: TRBJ2-3
v_call: TRBV7-8
cdr3_aa: CASSLVFWTGEQIRQYF
cdr3_nt: TGTGCCAGCAGCTTAGTTTTTTGGACAGGTGAACAGATTAGGCAGTATTTT

clone_size: .
d_call: TRBD1
j_call: TRBJ2-7
v_call: TRBV3-1/TRBV3-2
cdr3_aa: CASSSRGQGSSYEQYF
cdr3_nt: TGTGCCAGCAGCAGCCGGGGACAGGGAAGCTCCTACGAGCAGTACTTC

clone_size: .
d_call: .
j_call: TRBJ2-1
v_call: TRBV5-1
cdr3_aa: CASSLASVLEQFF
cdr3_nt: TGCGCCAGCAGCTTGGCCTCGGTACTCGAGCAGTTCTTC

clone_size: .
d_call: TRBD1
j_call: TRBJ1-4
v_call: TRBV5-1
cdr3_aa: CASSPARTGGGEKLFF
cdr3_nt: TGCGCCAGCAGCCCTGCTCGGACAGGGGGTGGTGAAAAACTGTTTTTT

clone_size: once
d_call: .
j_call: TRBJ1-1
v_call: TRBV7-8
cdr3_aa: CASSLGTEAFF
cdr3_nt: TGTGCCAGCAGCTTAGGGACAGAGGCTTTCTTT

clone_size: .
d_call: .
j_call: TRBJ2-5
v_call: TRBV24-1
cdr3_aa: CATSPGRQETQYF
cdr3_nt: TGTGCCACCAGTCCCGGGAGACAAGAGACCCAGTACTTC

clone_size: .
d_call: TRBD2
j_call: TRBJ2-1
v_call: TRBV18
cdr3_aa: CASSSGTSISHEQFF
cdr3_nt: TGTGCCAGCTCGTCCGGGACTAGCATAAGCCATGAGCAGTTCTTC

clone_size: .
d_call: TRBD2
j_call: TRBJ2-5
v_call: TRBV4-2
cdr3_aa: CASSPQRGGGETQYF
cdr3_nt: TGTGCCAGCAGCCCTCAGCGGGGTGGGGGAGAGACCCAGTACTTC

clone_size: .
d_call: .
j_call: TRBJ1-2
v_call: TRBV15
cdr3_aa: CATSRPRGSPPFGYTF
cdr3_nt: TGTGCCACCAGCAGACCCAGAGGGAGCCCTCCCTTCGGCTACACCTTC

clone_size: .
d_call: .
j_call: TRBJ2-7
v_call: TRBV18
cdr3_aa: CASSPRIQGSYEQYF
cdr3_nt: TGTGCCAGCTCACCACGTATACAGGGATCCTACGAGCAGTACTTC

clone_size: .
d_call: .
j_call: TRBJ2-7
v_call: TRBV28
cdr3_aa: CASSLEWGRSYEQYF
cdr3_nt: TGTGCCAGCAGTTTGGAATGGGGCCGCTCCTACGAGCAGTACTTC

clone_size: .
d_call: .
j_call: TRBJ1-5
v_call: TRBV10-3
cdr3_aa: CAISESSGNNQPQHF
cdr3_nt: TGTGCCATCAGTGAGTCGTCGGGGAACAATCAGCCCCAGCATTTT

clone_size: .
d_call: TRBD2
j_call: TRBJ2-3
v_call: TRBV6-4
cdr3_aa: CASSDSGRTDTQYF
cdr3_nt: TGTGCCAGCAGTGATAGCGGGAGAACAGATACGCAGTATTTT

clone_size: .
d_call: .
j_call: TRBJ2-3
v_call: TRBV4-3
cdr3_aa: CASSLTVPGGTDTQYF
cdr3_nt: TGCGCCAGCAGCCTGACAGTGCCTGGGGGCACAGATACGCAGTATTTT

clone_size: .
d_call: .
j_call: TRBJ1-1
v_call: TRBV7-6
cdr3_aa: CASSLEWGGRYTEAFF
cdr3_nt: TGTGCCAGCAGCTTAGAGTGGGGAGGAAGGTACACTGAAGCTTTCTTT

clone_size: .
d_call: .
j_call: TRBJ2-1
v_call: TRBV4-2
cdr3_aa: CASSLADSYNEQFF
cdr3_nt: TGTGCCAGCAGCCTGGCGGACTCCTACAATGAGCAGTTCTTC

clone_size: .
d_call: TRBD1
j_call: TRBJ1-2
v_call: TRBV28
cdr3_aa: CASSTPRPRGQSYGYTF
cdr3_nt: TGTGCCAGCTCCACCCCTCGCCCCAGGGGGCAGAGCTATGGCTACACCTTC

clone_size: .
d_call: TRBD1
j_call: TRBJ1-2
v_call: TRBV2
cdr3_aa: CASNWDRGYGYTF
cdr3_nt: TGTGCCAGCAATTGGGACAGGGGGTATGGCTACACCTTC

clone_size: .
d_call: .
j_call: TRBJ1-2
v_call: TRBV6-2/TRBV6-3
cdr3_aa: CASSTRGQLYGYTF
cdr3_nt: TGTGCCAGCAGTACGCGGGGCCAGCTCTATGGCTACACCTTC

clone_size: once
d_call: .
j_call: TRBJ1-1
v_call: TRBV11-2
cdr3_aa: CASSLTGAGITNTEAFF
cdr3_nt: TGTGCCAGCAGCTTAACTGGGGCAGGGATTACGAACACTGAAGCTTTCTTT